These T cell receptor beta chains were read from a single sample in a study of T cells after somatic rescue of genetic block. The assay was immunoSEQ multiplex PCR, and TCRdb's table has in-frame clones only and misses some. The profile covers 68,000 or so clones, with around 93% appearing a single time and about 2.7% taken by the ten largest. Input material: peripheral blood mononuclear cells (PBMCs). The receptor set was obtained from a man between 40 and 49 years old. CDR3s include the opening cysteine and the closing phenylalanine or tryptophan. Each record gives: J gene, V gene, clone size, D gene, CDR3 protein, CDR3 DNA. The D gene is left open where the match is weak. Size values are once, few and many counts, or a class for expanded clones, and some rows have none.

J gene: TRBJ2-5
V gene: TRBV15
clone size: NA
D gene: NA
CDR3 protein: CATSRDVGQQETQYF
CDR3 DNA: TGTGCCACCAGCAGAGATGTCGGACAGCAAGAGACCCAGTACTTC

J gene: TRBJ1-6
V gene: TRBV25-1
clone size: NA
D gene: TRBD1
CDR3 protein: CASTEGGQGAHSPLHF
CDR3 DNA: TGTGCCAGCACCGAGGGGGGACAGGGGGCGCATTCACCCCTCCACTTT

J gene: TRBJ2-1
V gene: TRBV7-9
clone size: NA
D gene: NA
CDR3 protein: CASSLELTEQFF
CDR3 DNA: TGTGCCAGCAGCTTAGAACTAACTGAGCAGTTCTTC

J gene: TRBJ1-2
V gene: TRBV5-6
clone size: NA
D gene: NA
CDR3 protein: CASSLASASWGYTF
CDR3 DNA: TGTGCCAGCAGCTTGGCGTCGGCATCTTGGGGCTACACCTTC

J gene: TRBJ2-6
V gene: TRBV7-7
clone size: NA
D gene: NA
CDR3 protein: CASSLGSGANVLTF
CDR3 DNA: TGTGCCAGCAGCTTAGGATCTGGGGCCAACGTCCTGACTTTC

J gene: TRBJ2-3
V gene: TRBV6-5
clone size: NA
D gene: TRBD2
CDR3 protein: CASTRTSGSSDTQYF
CDR3 DNA: TGTGCCAGCACTAGGACTAGCGGGAGTTCAGATACGCAGTATTTT

J gene: TRBJ2-5
V gene: TRBV9
clone size: NA
D gene: TRBD1
CDR3 protein: CASSVGMGQGNQETQYF
CDR3 DNA: TGTGCCAGCAGCGTAGGGATGGGACAGGGTAACCAAGAGACCCAGTACTTC

J gene: TRBJ2-1
V gene: TRBV15
clone size: NA
D gene: TRBD1
CDR3 protein: CATSSPGQGYNEQFF
CDR3 DNA: TGTGCCACCAGCAGTCCGGGACAGGGGTACAATGAGCAGTTCTTC

J gene: TRBJ2-1
V gene: TRBV18
clone size: NA
D gene: NA
CDR3 protein: CASSPTGRSYNEQFF
CDR3 DNA: TGTGCCAGCTCACCAACGGGCCGTTCCTACAATGAGCAGTTCTTC

J gene: TRBJ1-1
V gene: TRBV7-6
clone size: large
D gene: NA
CDR3 protein: CASSPSLNGLYEAFF
CDR3 DNA: TGTGCCAGCAGCCCGTCCCTCAACGGGCTATACGAAGCTTTCTTT

J gene: TRBJ2-6
V gene: TRBV9
clone size: NA
D gene: TRBD1
CDR3 protein: CASAAGTGGPTGANVLTF
CDR3 DNA: TGTGCCAGCGCGGCGGGGACAGGGGGACCAACTGGGGCCAACGTCCTGACTTTC

J gene: TRBJ2-3
V gene: TRBV9
clone size: NA
D gene: TRBD2
CDR3 protein: CASSLPYGEGTDTQYF
CDR3 DNA: TGTGCCAGCAGCCTCCCCTACGGGGAGGGGACAGATACGCAGTATTTT

J gene: TRBJ2-1
V gene: TRBV7-9
clone size: NA
D gene: TRBD2
CDR3 protein: CASSPTSGDYNEQFF
CDR3 DNA: TGTGCCAGCAGCCCGACTAGCGGAGATTACAATGAGCAGTTCTTC

J gene: TRBJ1-2
V gene: TRBV5-6
clone size: NA
D gene: NA
CDR3 protein: CASSLGTVRYGYTF
CDR3 DNA: TGTGCCAGCAGCTTGGGGACGGTGAGATATGGCTACACCTTC

J gene: TRBJ2-7
V gene: TRBV10-3
clone size: NA
D gene: TRBD1
CDR3 protein: CAISPGQEYYEQYF
CDR3 DNA: TGTGCCATCAGCCCGGGACAGGAGTACTACGAGCAGTACTTC

J gene: TRBJ2-1
V gene: TRBV6-5
clone size: NA
D gene: TRBD2
CDR3 protein: CASRTLGGANNEQFF
CDR3 DNA: TGTGCCAGCAGAACACTCGGGGGGGCGAACAATGAGCAGTTCTTC

J gene: TRBJ2-5
V gene: TRBV14
clone size: NA
D gene: TRBD1
CDR3 protein: CASSPGQGGVDQETQYF
CDR3 DNA: TGTGCCAGCAGCCCCGGACAGGGAGGAGTGGACCAAGAGACCCAGTACTTC

J gene: TRBJ1-2
V gene: TRBV9
clone size: NA
D gene: TRBD1
CDR3 protein: CASSLRDRGIYGYTF
CDR3 DNA: TGTGCCAGCAGCCTACGGGACAGGGGAATCTATGGCTACACCTTC

J gene: TRBJ2-3
V gene: TRBV30
clone size: NA
D gene: TRBD1
CDR3 protein: CAWDSTGASTDTQYF
CDR3 DNA: TGTGCCTGGGACTCCACAGGGGCTAGCACAGATACGCAGTATTTT

J gene: TRBJ1-1
V gene: TRBV5-4
clone size: NA
D gene: TRBD1
CDR3 protein: CASARSTGFTEAFF
CDR3 DNA: TGTGCCAGCGCACGATCGACAGGGTTCACTGAAGCTTTCTTT

J gene: TRBJ1-2
V gene: TRBV9
clone size: NA
D gene: NA
CDR3 protein: CASSVGSYGYTF
CDR3 DNA: TGTGCCAGCAGCGTTGGCAGCTATGGCTACACCTTC

J gene: TRBJ2-5
V gene: TRBV7-9
clone size: NA
D gene: TRBD1
CDR3 protein: CASSKGQGARETQYF
CDR3 DNA: TGTGCCAGCAGCAAGGGACAGGGGGCGCGAGAGACCCAGTACTTC

J gene: TRBJ1-3
V gene: TRBV30
clone size: NA
D gene: NA
CDR3 protein: CAWSVQQGKNTIYF
CDR3 DNA: TGTGCCTGGAGTGTACAACAGGGTAAAAACACCATATATTTT

J gene: TRBJ1-2
V gene: TRBV10-3
clone size: NA
D gene: TRBD1
CDR3 protein: CAISGGEVGQSLYGYTF
CDR3 DNA: TGTGCCATCAGTGGGGGGGAAGTGGGACAGTCTCTCTATGGCTACACCTTC

J gene: TRBJ1-1
V gene: TRBV29-1
clone size: NA
D gene: TRBD1
CDR3 protein: CSVKDRGGTEAFF
CDR3 DNA: TGCAGCGTTAAAGACAGGGGGGGCACTGAAGCTTTCTTT

J gene: TRBJ2-7
V gene: TRBV7-9
clone size: once
D gene: TRBD2
CDR3 protein: CASSSVSGGRLYEQYF
CDR3 DNA: TGTGCCAGCAGCTCCGTGAGCGGGGGAAGGCTCTACGAGCAGTACTTC

J gene: TRBJ2-7
V gene: TRBV7-9
clone size: NA
D gene: TRBD1
CDR3 protein: CASSTRQGWTYEQYF
CDR3 DNA: TGTGCCAGCAGCACCCGACAGGGGTGGACCTACGAGCAGTACTTC

J gene: TRBJ2-5
V gene: TRBV6-5
clone size: NA
D gene: TRBD1
CDR3 protein: CASSRDRAMETQYF
CDR3 DNA: TGTGCCAGCAGCCGCGACAGGGCCATGGAGACCCAGTACTTC

J gene: TRBJ1-2
V gene: TRBV6-6
clone size: NA
D gene: TRBD1
CDR3 protein: CASSKTGGRNGYTF
CDR3 DNA: TGTGCCAGCAGCAAGACAGGGGGCCGGAATGGCTACACCTTC

J gene: TRBJ2-1
V gene: TRBV5-4
clone size: NA
D gene: NA
CDR3 protein: CASSEGLHPARSYNEQFF
CDR3 DNA: TGTGCCAGCAGCGAGGGACTTCACCCGGCGCGGTCCTACAATGAGCAGTTCTTC

J gene: TRBJ1-6
V gene: TRBV27
clone size: NA
D gene: NA
CDR3 protein: CASTNFGNGDSPLHF
CDR3 DNA: TGTGCCAGCACCAACTTTGGAAATGGGGATTCACCCCTCCACTTT

J gene: TRBJ2-6
V gene: TRBV18
clone size: NA
D gene: NA
CDR3 protein: CASSGQYGANVLTF
CDR3 DNA: TGTGCCAGCTCAGGACAATACGGGGCCAACGTCCTGACTTTC

J gene: TRBJ2-7
V gene: TRBV7-9
clone size: NA
D gene: NA
CDR3 protein: CASSPPGHPYEQYF
CDR3 DNA: TGTGCCAGCAGCCCCCCGGGACACCCCTACGAGCAGTACTTC

J gene: TRBJ2-2
V gene: TRBV5-4
clone size: NA
D gene: TRBD1
CDR3 protein: CASSLKQGANTGELFF
CDR3 DNA: TGTGCCAGCAGCTTGAAACAGGGGGCTAACACCGGGGAGCTGTTTTTT

J gene: TRBJ2-6
V gene: TRBV15
clone size: NA
D gene: NA
CDR3 protein: CATSRSGANVLTF
CDR3 DNA: TGTGCCACCAGCAGATCTGGGGCCAACGTCCTGACTTTC

J gene: TRBJ2-1
V gene: TRBV9
clone size: NA
D gene: NA
CDR3 protein: CASSVEGGLYNEQFF
CDR3 DNA: TGTGCCAGCAGCGTAGAGGGGGGCCTCTACAATGAGCAGTTCTTC

J gene: TRBJ2-7
V gene: TRBV6-5
clone size: NA
D gene: NA
CDR3 protein: CASTKDYEQYF
CDR3 DNA: TGTGCCAGCACCAAGGACTACGAGCAGTACTTC

J gene: TRBJ1-1
V gene: TRBV30
clone size: NA
D gene: NA
CDR3 protein: CAWSPGTSSPTFF
CDR3 DNA: TGTGCCTGGAGTCCTGGGACCAGTTCGCCGACTTTCTTT

J gene: TRBJ2-7
V gene: TRBV4-1
clone size: NA
D gene: TRBD1
CDR3 protein: CASSPAGGYEQYF
CDR3 DNA: TGCGCCAGCAGCCCGGCAGGGGGTTACGAGCAGTACTTC

J gene: TRBJ2-2
V gene: TRBV10-1
clone size: NA
D gene: NA
CDR3 protein: CASSESDPGELFF
CDR3 DNA: TGCGCCAGCAGTGAGTCCGACCCCGGGGAGCTGTTTTTT

J gene: TRBJ2-1
V gene: TRBV19
clone size: NA
D gene: TRBD2
CDR3 protein: CASTSGYYNEQFF
CDR3 DNA: TGTGCCAGTACTAGCGGATACTACAATGAGCAGTTCTTC

J gene: TRBJ2-1
V gene: TRBV9
clone size: NA
D gene: NA
CDR3 protein: CASSVGIGSFEQFF
CDR3 DNA: TGTGCCAGCAGCGTAGGGATCGGGAGTTTTGAGCAGTTCTTC

J gene: TRBJ2-5
V gene: TRBV7-9
clone size: NA
D gene: NA
CDR3 protein: CASSLPGPQETQYF
CDR3 DNA: TGTGCCAGCAGCTTACCGGGACCCCAAGAGACCCAGTACTTC

J gene: TRBJ2-1
V gene: TRBV5-1
clone size: NA
D gene: NA
CDR3 protein: CASSLGQEYNEQFF
CDR3 DNA: TGCGCCAGCAGCTTGGGACAGGAGTACAATGAGCAGTTCTTC

J gene: TRBJ2-7
V gene: TRBV19
clone size: NA
D gene: NA
CDR3 protein: CASSRTYHWASEQYF
CDR3 DNA: TGTGCCAGTAGCCGGACTTACCACTGGGCCTCGGAGCAGTACTTC

J gene: TRBJ2-2
V gene: TRBV19
clone size: NA
D gene: TRBD1
CDR3 protein: CASSSGTANTGELFF
CDR3 DNA: TGTGCCAGTAGTTCCGGGACAGCGAACACCGGGGAGCTGTTTTTT

J gene: TRBJ1-4
V gene: TRBV10-3
clone size: once
D gene: NA
CDR3 protein: CAISGYMGEKLFF
CDR3 DNA: TGTGCCATCAGTGGCTATATGGGTGAAAAACTGTTTTTT

J gene: TRBJ2-3
V gene: TRBV10-2
clone size: NA
D gene: NA
CDR3 protein: CASSESTRGFTTDTQYF
CDR3 DNA: TGCGCCAGCAGTGAGTCGACTCGGGGATTTACCACAGATACGCAGTATTTT

J gene: TRBJ2-3
V gene: TRBV28
clone size: NA
D gene: NA
CDR3 protein: CASSLVFGGSTDTQYF
CDR3 DNA: TGTGCCAGCAGTTTAGTGTTTGGCGGGAGCACAGATACGCAGTATTTT

J gene: TRBJ1-1
V gene: TRBV28
clone size: NA
D gene: NA
CDR3 protein: CASSLPANTEAFF
CDR3 DNA: TGTGCCAGCAGTTTACCAGCGAACACTGAAGCTTTCTTT

J gene: TRBJ2-4
V gene: TRBV11-2
clone size: NA
D gene: NA
CDR3 protein: CASSLQSGAKNIQYF
CDR3 DNA: TGTGCCAGCAGCTTACAGTCGGGAGCCAAAAACATTCAGTACTTC

J gene: TRBJ1-2
V gene: TRBV6-5
clone size: NA
D gene: TRBD1
CDR3 protein: CASSYSNRGYRGYTF
CDR3 DNA: TGTGCCAGCAGTTACTCGAACAGGGGCTACCGGGGCTACACCTTC

J gene: TRBJ2-2
V gene: TRBV7-6
clone size: NA
D gene: NA
CDR3 protein: CASGVATNTGELFF
CDR3 DNA: TGTGCCAGCGGAGTGGCAACTAACACCGGGGAGCTGTTTTTT